A selection of T cell receptor beta chains follows, all from one sample in a study of blood T cells in healthy people across ages. TCRdb called the 5' RACE reads again in MiXCR, with one record for every CDR3 protein. The profile covers around 690,000 distinct CDR3 sequences, with approximately 59% appearing a single time and over 35% taken by the ten largest. The sequencing sample was made of blood. These receptor sequences come from a man in his 60s in good health. Both conserved end residues are part of each CDR3. Fields, in order: D gene, clone size, J gene, V gene, CDR3 DNA, CDR3 protein. D genes are given only for firm matches. Not every row has a clone size; where given, it reads once, few, many or a size class.

TRBD2	-	TRBJ2-3	TRBV7-2	TGTGCCAGCAGCTTACAGGAAGCGGGGGGGACCACAGATACGCAGTATTTT	CASSLQEAGGTTDTQYF
-	once	TRBJ2-1	TRBV9	TGTGCCAGCAGCGTAGGGGGGTTGAATGAGCAGTTCTTC	CASSVGGLNEQFF
TRBD2	-	TRBJ2-4	TRBV7-2	TGTGCCAGCAGCGTGGGACTAACCGGCTCCTCACACATTCAGTACTTC	CASSVGLTGSSHIQYF
TRBD1	once	TRBJ1-2	TRBV10-3	TGTGCCATCAGTGAGTCGGGTTCAGGGACAGTGAACTATGGCTACACCTTC	CAISESGSGTVNYGYTF
-	-	TRBJ1-5	TRBV6-5	TGTGCCAGCAGCCCTGCGAGAGGGGCGTCCAATCAGCCCCAGCATTTT	CASSPARGASNQPQHF
-	-	TRBJ2-7	TRBV14	TGTGCCAGCCGGGACCCCTACGAGCAGTACTTC	CASRDPYEQYF
-	-	TRBJ2-3	TRBV6-5	TGTGCCAGCAGGGCAGTAGGAAAAGATACGCAGTATTTT	CASRAVGKDTQYF
TRBD1	many	TRBJ2-7	TRBV10-2	TGCGCCAGCACAGGGGGCGAGCAGTACTTC	CASTGGEQYF
-	-	TRBJ2-1	TRBV6-1	TGTGCCAGCAATCAGCCTCCTAACAATGAGCAGTTCTTC	CASNQPPNNEQFF
TRBD1	-	TRBJ1-5	TRBV13	TGTGCCAGCAGCTTAACGACAGGGGGATTACAGCCCCAGCATTTT	CASSLTTGGLQPQHF
TRBD2	-	TRBJ2-5	TRBV3-1	TGTGCCAGCAGCCAAGAGACAGCGGGGGGGACCCAGTACTTC	CASSQETAGGTQYF
-	-	TRBJ1-6	TRBV6-2/TRBV6-3	TGTGCCAGCAGAACAGCAGCTTTTGATAATTCACCCCTCCACTTT	CASRTAAFDNSPLHF
TRBD1	-	TRBJ2-7	TRBV27	TGTGCCAGCAGTGCGACAGGGTGGGGCGAGCAGTACTTC	CASSATGWGEQYF
-	-	TRBJ2-3	TRBV3-1	TGTGCCAGCAGCCCGCCGTGGGGGAGCCCAGATACGCAGTATTTT	CASSPPWGSPDTQYF
-	once	TRBJ2-2	TRBV11-3	TGTGCCAGCAGCTTACAGGGTCACGGGGAGCTGTTTTTT	CASSLQGHGELFF
-	-	TRBJ2-7	TRBV12-3/TRBV12-4	TGTGCCAGCAGTTTGGCCAGCCACCACTGGGTCGAGCAGTACTTC	CASSLASHHWVEQYF